The clone carrying this T cell receptor beta chain was seen a few times. Per the original methods: Researchers report that nucleated cell counts were estimated from reference gene primer amplification. The method was immunoSEQ multiplex PCR; TCRdb's version includes in-frame clones alone and lacks a portion of them. V and J calls and clone size are given by that table; D and trimming were obtained from the DNA. In the table there are around 480,000 clones, approximately 90% of which are singletons. The germline V gene has CDR1 GTSNPN and CDR2 SVGIG (reference sequence). The CDR3 is 15 amino acids. After removal of 3 bases from V and 4 bases from J, the junction contained 7 bases not matched to a gene. During active infection, Seattle patients enrolled and were then monitored through disease. The data were taken from a study of blood T cell repertoires in COVID-19.

J is TRBJ1-5 and V is TRBV30; 9 positions match TRBD1. The TCR comes from a woman in her forties or fifties with COVID-19, enrolled during active disease. The sequencing sample was made of peripheral blood. The CDR3 loop reads CAWRLGQGGNQPQHF. CDR3 in DNA: TGTGCCTGGAGATTGGGACAGGGAGGTAATCAGCCCCAGCATTTT.